A selection of T cell receptor beta chains follows, all from one sample in a study of cytomegalovirus exposure and HLA in healthy donors. Sequencing used immunoSEQ multiplex PCR; TCRdb keeps in-frame clones, though not all of them. The table shows 99,000 or so clones, with roughly a tenth occurring only once. The sequenced material came from PBMCs. Source of these receptors: a man aged 35-49 years in good health and CMV-seropositive. CDR3s include the opening cysteine and the closing phenylalanine or tryptophan. The order of the fields is D gene, V gene, J gene, clone size, CDR3 DNA, CDR3 protein. D genes are given only for firm matches. Rows give clone size only sometimes, using once, few, many, or a class for an expanded clone.

.	TRBV2	TRBJ2-2	few	TGTGCCAGCAGTGAACAGGGTCCCGGGGAGCTGTTTTTT	CASSEQGPGELFF
.	TRBV19	TRBJ1-5	.	TGTGCCAGTAGTACCCTTTCGGGGTATTCAAATCAGCCCCAGCATTTT	CASSTLSGYSNQPQHF
.	TRBV11-1	TRBJ2-1	.	TGTGCCAGCAGCTTATTCAGCAATGAGCAGTTCTTC	CASSLFSNEQFF
.	TRBV2	TRBJ2-5	once	TGTGCCAGCAGGGGCCCGGGGGGCCATCAAGAGACCCAGTACTTC	CASRGPGGHQETQYF
.	TRBV4-1	TRBJ2-2	few	TGCGCCAGCAGCCAACGGGGCACCGGGGAGCTGTTTTTT	CASSQRGTGELFF
TRBD1	TRBV29-1	TRBJ2-6	.	TGCAGCGTTGCCGGGGACAGGGGGACCGGGGCCAACGTCCTGACTTTC	CSVAGDRGTGANVLTF
TRBD1	TRBV9	TRBJ2-2	.	TGTGCCAGCAGCGTACCGGGACAGGGGAACACCGGGGAGCTGTTTTTT	CASSVPGQGNTGELFF
.	TRBV5-6	TRBJ2-7	few	TGTGCCAGCAGCTTGGTTATGGCCGGTGCGGGCCACGAGCAGTACTTC	CASSLVMAGAGHEQYF
TRBD2	TRBV5-1	TRBJ2-3	.	TGCGCCAGCAGCTCTGGGACTAGCGGGAGGTGGGAGACAGATACGCAGTATTTT	CASSSGTSGRWETDTQYF
.	TRBV7-9	TRBJ1-4	.	TGTGCCAGCAGCCCAGGAGGCCCCAATGAAAAACTGTTTTTT	CASSPGGPNEKLFF
.	TRBV19	TRBJ2-1	few	TGTGCCAGTAGTATATCTGGCGGAGTTGAGCAGTTCTTC	CASSISGGVEQFF
TRBD1	TRBV2	TRBJ1-5	.	TGTGCCAGCAGTGAAGCGCTTGTGGGACAGGGGTCCGCTCAGCCCCAGCATTTT	CASSEALVGQGSAQPQHF
.	TRBV21-1	TRBJ2-2	few	.	CASSFGQGNTGELFF
.	TRBV19	TRBJ2-7	few	TGTGCCAGTAGTCCCCAGGGCGACGAGCAGTACTTC	CASSPQGDEQYF
.	TRBV7-9	TRBJ2-5	.	TGTGCCAGCAGCAAACAGGGCCGGACCCAGTACTTC	CASSKQGRTQYF
TRBD2	TRBV9	TRBJ2-3	few	TGTGCCAGCAGCTCCCGACTAGCGGGAGGGTACGGCACAGATACGCAGTATTTT	CASSSRLAGGYGTDTQYF
TRBD2	TRBV6-5	TRBJ2-7	few	TGTGCCAGCAGTTACGGACTAGCTGCGTACGAGCAGTACTTC	CASSYGLAAYEQYF
TRBD1	TRBV27	TRBJ1-2	.	TGTGCCAGCAGTCAAGGACAGGGTTTGGGCTACACCTTC	CASSQGQGLGYTF
TRBD1	TRBV28	TRBJ2-7	.	TGTGCCAGCAGTTCACAGGGGACGGAGTACGAGCAGTACTTC	CASSSQGTEYEQYF
TRBD2	TRBV19	TRBJ2-1	.	TGTGCCAGTAGTATAGGACTAGCTGATCTCAATGAGCAGTTCTTC	CASSIGLADLNEQFF
TRBD1	TRBV5-5	TRBJ2-1	.	TGTGCCAGCAGCTTGGCGACAGGGGTCTACAATGAGCAGTTCTTC	CASSLATGVYNEQFF
.	TRBV5-1	TRBJ2-3	.	TGCGCCAGCAGCCCCATGGGGGGGCCCAACACAGATACGCAGTATTTT	CASSPMGGPNTDTQYF
.	TRBV4-1	TRBJ2-1	.	TGCGCCAGCAGCCAAGCTTATGGGACAAAAGACAATGAGCAGTTCTTC	CASSQAYGTKDNEQFF
.	TRBV2	TRBJ2-5	.	TGTGCCAGCAACCGGGGACAAGAAGAGACCCAGTACTTC	CASNRGQEETQYF
.	TRBV7-9	TRBJ1-1	few	TGTGCCAGCAGCTTATCGCAGGGTGGCACTGAAGCTTTCTTT	CASSLSQGGTEAFF
.	TRBV4-1	TRBJ2-1	.	TGCGCCAGCAGCCTACAGGGCGACACCTACAATGAGCAGTTCTTC	CASSLQGDTYNEQFF
.	TRBV27	TRBJ2-3	few	TGTGCCAGCAGTCCCTGGGGTAGCGGCACAGATACGCAGTATTTT	CASSPWGSGTDTQYF
TRBD1	TRBV27	TRBJ2-2	few	TGTGCCAGCAGTTTGGGGACAGGGAGTCCCGGGGAGCTGTTTTTT	CASSLGTGSPGELFF
TRBD1	TRBV18	TRBJ2-7	few	TGTGCCAGCTCACCTCCCGGGACAGCCAACTACGAGCAGTACTTC	CASSPPGTANYEQYF
TRBD1	TRBV5-1	TRBJ2-4	.	TGCGCCAGCAGCCTGGACAGGGGGACGGCCAAAAACATTCAGTACTTC	CASSLDRGTAKNIQYF
.	TRBV30	TRBJ2-3	.	TGTGCCTGGAGTCCAAAGGAGGAGGTTGATACGCAGTATTTT	CAWSPKEEVDTQYF
TRBD2	TRBV7-8	TRBJ2-7	few	TGTGCCAGCAGCCTTACGGAAGCGGGACCCTACGAGCAGTACTTC	CASSLTEAGPYEQYF
.	TRBV18	TRBJ1-4	few	TGTGCCAGCTCACCACCGAACAGGGCGTTGAATGAAAAACTGTTTTTT	CASSPPNRALNEKLFF
.	TRBV9	TRBJ2-3	.	TGTGCCAGCAGGGCGGGGGCCAGCACAGATACGCAGTATTTT	CASRAGASTDTQYF
.	TRBV10-3	TRBJ2-2	.	TGTGCCTCACGACAAGATAACACCGGGGAGCTGTTTTTT	CASRQDNTGELFF
.	TRBV5-1	TRBJ1-5	.	TGCGCCAGCAGCTTGGTCCCGGGTGATCAGCCCCAGCATTTT	CASSLVPGDQPQHF